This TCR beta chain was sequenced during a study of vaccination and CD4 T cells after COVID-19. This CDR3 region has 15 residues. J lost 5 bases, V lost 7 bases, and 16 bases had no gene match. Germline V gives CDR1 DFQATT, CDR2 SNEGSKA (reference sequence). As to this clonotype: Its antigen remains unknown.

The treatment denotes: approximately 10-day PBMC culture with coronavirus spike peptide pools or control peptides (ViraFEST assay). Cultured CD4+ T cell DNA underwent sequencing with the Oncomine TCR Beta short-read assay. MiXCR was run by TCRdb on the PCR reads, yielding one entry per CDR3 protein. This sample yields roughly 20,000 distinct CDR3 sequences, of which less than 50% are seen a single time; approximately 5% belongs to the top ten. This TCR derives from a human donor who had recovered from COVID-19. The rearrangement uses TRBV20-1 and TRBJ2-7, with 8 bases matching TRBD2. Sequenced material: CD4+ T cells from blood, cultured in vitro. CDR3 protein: CSVPPRGGQSHEQYF. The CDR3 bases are TGCAGTGTTCCGCCCCGCGGGGGGCAAAGCCACGAGCAGTACTTC.